Listed below are T cell receptor beta chains from one sample, sequenced in a study of identical twins. Each CDR3 protein is one row after TCRdb ran MiXCR on the 5' RACE reads. The sample lists just under 550,000 distinct CDR3 sequences, 13% to 15% occurring once. In addition, the sample was reused for a study of yellow fever vaccine responses in identical twins.

The source material was CD4+ T cells sorted from blood. Receptors originate from a woman aged 18-35 years in good health. Each CDR3 is given with its conserved first and last residue. D genes are given only for firm matches. Not all rows give a size; the values are once, few, many and, for expanded clones, a class.

j_call d_call cdr3_length v_call clone_size cdr3_aa cdr3_nt
TRBJ2-3 . 15 TRBV7-2 many CASSLVPSSPDTQYF TGTGCCAGCAGCTTAGTTCCTAGTTCTCCAGATACGCAGTATTTT
TRBJ2-7 TRBD1 15 TRBV5-1 . CASSSGTGPPEEQYF TGCGCCAGCAGCTCCGGGACAGGACCGCCGGAGGAGCAGTACTTC
TRBJ1-1 TRBD1 12 TRBV29-1 . CSAGQLNTEAFF TGCAGCGCGGGACAGTTGAACACTGAAGCTTTCTTT
TRBJ2-4 TRBD2 18 TRBV5-1 . CASSSGLAGHLAKNIQYF TGCGCCAGCAGCTCGGGACTAGCGGGTCACCTAGCCAAAAACATTCAGTACTTC
TRBJ2-7 . 18 TRBV12-3/TRBV12-4 . CASSLGGRGLVTSYEQYF TGTGCCAGCAGTTTAGGAGGTCGGGGGCTAGTTACCTCCTACGAGCAGTACTTC
TRBJ2-7 TRBD1 13 TRBV20-1 . CSASTGAYYEQYF TGCAGTGCTTCAACAGGGGCCTACTACGAGCAGTACTTC
TRBJ2-1 TRBD2 16 TRBV24-1 . CATSDFGAGAYNEQFF TGTGCCACCAGTGATTTTGGTGCGGGGGCCTACAATGAGCAGTTCTTC
TRBJ2-1 . 13 TRBV20-1 . CSADGLMGNEQFF TGCAGTGCCGACGGGTTAATGGGCAATGAGCAGTTCTTC
TRBJ2-3 . 14 TRBV15 many CATSRGSSTDTQYF TGTGCCACCAGCAGAGGCTCCAGCACAGATACGCAGTATTTT
TRBJ2-3 . 13 TRBV7-2 . CASSYMVPDTQYF TGTGCCAGCAGCTACATGGTTCCAGATACGCAGTATTTT
TRBJ1-1 TRBD1 15 TRBV29-1 few CSVGTLQGALNEAFF TGCAGCGTTGGGACTTTGCAGGGGGCCCTAAATGAAGCTTTCTTT
TRBJ2-2 TRBD2 17 TRBV6-2/TRBV6-3 . CASSKLSVLAGTGELFF TGTGCCAGCAGTAAGCTCTCGGTGCTAGCGGGGACCGGGGAGCTGTTTTTT
TRBJ1-1 . 14 TRBV7-8 few CASSHRDTNTEAFF TGTGCCAGCAGCCACCGGGACACGAACACTGAAGCTTTCTTT
TRBJ2-1 TRBD2 16 TRBV2 few CQQLPRRGRPAHEQFF TGCCAGCAATTACCCCGGCGCGGGAGACCGGCACATGAGCAGTTCTTC
TRBJ2-1 . 13 TRBV15 . CATSNPQGNEQFF TGTGCCACCAGCAACCCCCAGGGCAATGAGCAGTTCTTC
TRBJ2-1 TRBD1 17 TRBV3-1 few CASSQSGTGSSYNEQFF TGTGCCAGCAGCCAATCCGGGACAGGGTCCTCCTACAATGAGCAGTTCTTC
TRBJ2-5 TRBD2 17 TRBV6-2/TRBV6-3 . CASTQLPGLAEEETQYF TGTGCCAGCACTCAACTCCCCGGACTAGCTGAAGAAGAGACCCAGTACTTC
TRBJ1-2 . 12 TRBV29-1 . CSVTTDNYGYTF TGCAGCGTCACCACGGATAACTATGGCTACACCTTC
TRBJ1-2 . 13 TRBV5-6 . CASSLDGFREDTF TGTGCCAGCAGCTTGGATGGTTTCAGGGAAGACACCTTC
TRBJ2-6 . 15 TRBV24-1 . CATSGGYSGANVLTF TGTGCCACCAGCGGGGGCTACTCTGGGGCCAACGTCCTGACTTTC